These T cell receptor beta chains were read from a single sample in a study of CD8+ T cells in alopecia areata. This table comes from immunoSEQ multiplex PCR, and its TCRdb copy is limited to in-frame clones, with some not included. Among roughly 180,000 clones listed, more than 60% were seen once. The specimen comprised CD4+ T cells sorted from blood, sampled at week 0. The receptors originated from a human donor with alopecia areata. Both conserved end residues are part of each CDR3. D genes are given only for firm matches. Clone sizes are given selectively: once, few, many, or a class where the clone is expanded.

>TRBV6-5|-|-|TRBJ2-5
TGTGCCAGCAGTTACTTCAGTGGGGAGACCCAGTACTTC
CASSYFSGETQYF
>TRBV14|-|-|TRBJ1-2
TGTGCCAGCAGCACTCACAGGATGGATGGCTACACCTTC
CASSTHRMDGYTF
>TRBV30|TRBD1|once|TRBJ1-5
TGTGCCTGGAGTGGGGGGACAGTCAGCAATCAGCCCCAGCATTTT
CAWSGGTVSNQPQHF
>TRBV5-6|-|-|TRBJ1-4
TGTGCCAGCAGCTTGTCAGGAGAAACTAATGAAAAACTGTTTTTT
CASSLSGETNEKLFF
>TRBV6-5|TRBD2|-|TRBJ2-1
TGTGCCAGCAGTCAGCCGGGGGGACGTAATGAGCAGTTCTTC
CASSQPGGRNEQFF
>TRBV7-9|-|-|TRBJ1-5
TGTGCCAGCAGCTTTCAAAGCAATCAGCCCCAGCATTTT
CASSFQSNQPQHF
>TRBV30|TRBD1|-|TRBJ1-2
TGTGCCTGGAGTGTACATACAGGGGTTAACTATGGCTACACCTTC
CAWSVHTGVNYGYTF
>TRBV29-1|-|-|TRBJ1-2
TGCAGCGACAACGTTGGGGTGAATGGCTACACCTTC
CSDNVGVNGYTF
>TRBV6-5|TRBD2|-|TRBJ2-1
TGTGCCAGCAGGAAGAGTAGCGGGGGGTACAATGAGCAGTTCTTC
CASRKSSGGYNEQFF
>TRBV15|-|-|TRBJ2-1
TGTGCCACCAGCAGAGATCGGGACAATGAGCAGTTCTTC
CATSRDRDNEQFF
>TRBV7-2|-|few|TRBJ2-3
TGTGCCAGCAGCCTAGGGGGACCCCGCACAGATACGCAGTATTTT
CASSLGGPRTDTQYF
>TRBV2|-|-|TRBJ2-7
TGTGCCATCACCGGGGGACCAGGGAATAAACGGCAGTACTTC
CAITGGPGNKRQYF
>TRBV9|-|-|TRBJ2-5
TGTGCCAGCAGCGTAGAGGGCAGCCAAGAGACCCAGTACTTC
CASSVEGSQETQYF
>TRBV4-1|-|-|TRBJ1-6
TGCGCCAGCAGCCAAGATCGGGGAGGGGGGAATAATTCACCCCTCCACTTT
CASSQDRGGGNNSPLHF
>TRBV2|-|-|TRBJ1-1
TGTGCCAGCAGGGCCGGCGTGGGAAACACTGAAGCTTTCTTT
CASRAGVGNTEAFF
>TRBV9|-|-|TRBJ1-6
TGTGCCAGCAGCCCATCGAACCGGGATTCAAATTCACCCCTCCACTTT
CASSPSNRDSNSPLHF
>TRBV29-1|-|few|TRBJ2-2
TGCAGCGTTGAACCGCCGAACACCGGGGAGCTGTTTTTT
CSVEPPNTGELFF
>TRBV30|-|-|TRBJ1-2
TGTGCCTGGAGTGTACCGTGGCAGTCCGTTGATGGCTACACCTTC
CAWSVPWQSVDGYTF
>TRBV29-1|-|-|TRBJ2-7
TGCAGCGTTGAAGACCGAGGGAGAAACTCCTACGAGCAGTACTTC
CSVEDRGRNSYEQYF